This TCR beta chain was obtained from a study of beta chain features in type 1 diabetes. Study background: Across the samples, roughly 99 million sorted cells were examined in total.

What was sequenced were expressed TCRB transcripts, since all of the isolated RNA had been reverse transcribed. Here immunoSEQ multiplex PCR was the method, and the copy in TCRdb shows in-frame clones only, minus some. The profile shows some 350,000 clones, 8% to 10% of them singletons. Sorting that relied on CD45RO/CCR7/CD25/CD127/CD95/CD27 yielded CD4+ naive, central memory, regulatory and stem cell-like memory cells. Looked up from germline, CDR1 is SQVTM and CDR2 is ANQGSEA. V was cut by 4 bases and J by 1 base, with 9 bases left in between. This CDR3 has 13 amino acids. Study-wide points: Patients with type 1 diabetes carried fewer insertions and had more deletions at their VDJ junctions. Shorter TCRB CDR3s, moderately but significantly so, were found in Type 1 diabetes patients in all four CD4+ subsets. Naive, central memory and regulatory TCRB repertoires appeared more similar among patients than healthy donors.

As concerns this clone: No antigen is known for it.

The receptor's source is a man aged 25 to 45 with type 1 diabetes. The rearrangement joins TRBV29-1 to TRBJ2-3, with D perhaps matching TRBD2 (6 bases). The specimen was central memory CD4+ T cells from blood. CDR3 residues: CSVGPGGTDTQYF. In DNA, the CDR3 is TGCAGCGTTGGCCCGGGGGGCACAGATACGCAGTATTTT.